One sample yielded the 13 T cell receptor beta chains listed below, sequenced in a study of CD8+CD57+ T cells in acquired aplastic anemia. Whoever was chosen for sequencing had shown CD8+CD57+ cell expansion by flow cytometry. Genomic DNA constituted the template upon which TCR beta VDJ and CDR3 profiling was performed. TCRdb reanalysed the reads using MiXCR and keeps one entry per CDR3 protein. This table holds around 430,000 distinct CDR3 sequences, around 30% found once. Input material: sorted CD4+, CD8+, or CD8+CD57+ T cells (not recorded which) from PBMCs. These receptors originate from a human donor with aplastic anemia.

Ten or more counts support this clonotype. The CDR3 region is CASSDPSTNEKLFF. CDR3 nucleotide sequence: TGTGCCAGCAGTGACCCCTCAACTAATGAAAAACTGTTTTTT. The V gene is TRBV25-1, the J gene TRBJ1-4; D is unresolved. Germline V lookup: CDR1 MGHDK, CDR2 SYGVNS. The V and J ends lost 3 bases and 0 bases respectively, with 5 bases between them. The CDR3 runs 14 residues.

This clonotype was detected a few times. The chain uses TRBV19 and TRBJ2-2, with D possibly being TRBD2 (5 bases). The CDR3 sequence is 14 residues long. Germline assignment: CDR1 LNHDA and CDR2 SQIVND (reference sequence). Between the trimmed V and J ends, which lost 6 bases and 4 bases, there was a span of 12 bases. The CDR3: CASRDYKTTGELFF. Written as DNA, the CDR3 is TGTGCCAGTAGAGACTATAAAACCACCGGGGAGCTGTTTTTT.

The genes are TRBV2 and TRBJ2-7, with 7 bases that match TRBD1. The CDR3 consists of 12 residues. Germline lookup yields CDR1 SNHLY and CDR2 FYNNEI. Unmatched junction bases numbered 4, after V lost 8 bases and J lost 3 bases. The CDR3 spells CASGQELYEQYF. The CDR3 DNA is TGTGCCAGCGGACAGGAACTCTACGAGCAGTACTTC.

The chain uses TRBV12-3 or TRBV12-4 and TRBJ2-1; unclear D gene. The CDR3 runs 14 residues. V lost 2 bases and J lost 3, with 8 bases in between. Here the CDR3 reads CASSLSQDYNEQFF. CDR3 nucleotides: TGTGCCAGCAGTTTAAGCCAGGACTACAATGAGCAGTTCTTC.

This clonotype was found a few times. The chain uses TRBV6-5 and TRBJ1-3; D is perhaps TRBD1 (5 bases). V was shortened by 0 bases and J by 3 bases, with 6 bases between the two germline ends. Germline V gene lookup returns CDR1 MNHEY and CDR2 SVGAGI. The CDR3 loop spans 14 amino acids. The CDR3 protein is CASSYSRDGNTIYF. DNA of the CDR3: TGTGCCAGCAGTTACTCCAGGGATGGAAACACCATATATTTT.

The chain is built from TRBV9 and TRBJ1-1; 7 nucleotides match TRBD1. The V gene end was trimmed by 4 bases and the J gene end by 4 bases; junction bases not matched to a gene: 4. This CDR3 has 13 amino acids. The germline CDR1 and CDR2 sequences are SGDLS and YYNGEE. CDR3 residues: CASSSRDSTEAFF. CDR3 nucleotide sequence: TGTGCCAGCAGCTCCCGGGACAGCACTGAAGCTTTCTTT.

The CDR3 loop is CASSKGQAGYTF. The CDR3 DNA reads as TGTGCCAGTAGCAAGGGACAGGCGGGCTACACCTTC. This rearrangement joins TRBV19 to TRBJ1-2; the match to TRBD1 covers 8 bases. Unmatched junction bases numbered 5, after V lost 6 bases and J lost 8 bases. Germline V gives CDR1 LNHDA, CDR2 SQIVND (reference sequence). CDR3 length: 12 amino acids. Complete variable domain (other parts from reference TRBV19 and TRBJ1-2): DGGITQSPKYLFRKEGQNVTLSCEQNLNHDAMYWYRQDPGQGLRLIYYSQIVNDFQKGDIAEGYSVSREKKESFPLTVTSAQKNPTAFYLCASSKGQAGYTFGSGTRLTVV.

This clonotype was recorded at least ten times. The chain employs TRBV2 and TRBJ1-4; no firm D call. Trimming cost V 5 bases and J 8 bases, with 6 bases left between them. This CDR3 is built from 11 residues. The germline V gene has CDR1 SNHLY and CDR2 FYNNEI. The CDR3 spells CASSPIEKLFF. The CDR3 coding sequence is TGTGCCAGCAGTCCAATCGAAAAACTGTTTTTT.

Concerning this clonotype itself: A much larger clone is a single base away; this may be a read error. The chain has TRBV9 and TRBJ2-7; possibly TRBD2 for D (6 bases). The ends were cut back, 4 bases at V and 10 bases at J, with 18 bases in the middle. The CDR3 contains 13 residues. From germline, CDR1 is SGDLS and CDR2 YYNGEE. Here the CDR3 DNA reads TGTGCCAGCAGCCCCCGGGACTCGGGCCATCAGTACTTC. Its protein is CASSPRDSGHQYF.

The rearrangement links TRBV29-1 to TRBJ2-5; 9 nucleotides match TRBD2. The ends lost 6 bases at V and 5 bases at J; junction bases unmatched: 7. CDR1 is SQVTM, CDR2 ANQGSEA, per germline. CDR3 length: 13 amino acids. CDR3 region: CSVSGGNRETQYF. The CDR3 DNA reads TGCAGCGTCAGCGGGGGGAACCGGGAGACCCAGTACTTC.

On this clonotype: Possible read error: a much larger clone is one base away. The rearrangement links TRBV7-9 to TRBJ2-7; D possibly corresponds to TRBD1 (6 bases). The germline V gene has CDR1 SEHNR and CDR2 FQNEAQ (reference sequence). Between the trimmed V and J ends, which lost 3 bases and 3 bases, there was a span of 15 bases. The CDR3 spans 15 residues. The CDR3 DNA is TGTGCCAGCAGCTTGACCGGGACACCATACTACGAGCAGTACTTC. It codes for CASSLTGTPYYEQYF.

This clonotype was recorded a few times. One base away lies a much larger clone, so this may be a sequencing read error. The missing conserved phenylalanine or tryptophan at the end of this CDR3 makes a read error likely. The V call is TRBV2, the J call TRBJ1-3, with D possibly matching TRBD1 (6 bases). The V and J ends lost 2 bases and 5 bases respectively, with 10 bases between them. The germline CDR1 and CDR2 sequences are SNHLY and FYNNEI. The CDR3 is 14 residues long. The CDR3 sequence: CASSESRGRNTIYL. CDR3 DNA: TGTGCCAGCAGTGAATCCAGGGGAAGAAACACCATATATCTT.

This clonotype was detected only once. V usage is TRBV20-1 and J usage is TRBJ1-6; TRBD1 agrees at 11 bases. This CDR3 comprises 16 residues. Germline assignment: CDR1 DFQATT and CDR2 SNEGSKA (reference sequence). Losses at the gene ends were 2 bases for V and 8 bases for J; bases not matched to a gene: 8. CDR3 DNA: TGCAGTGCTAGACCTTTGGGGACAGGGGGTGATTCACCCCTCCACTTT. Translation: CSARPLGTGGDSPLHF.